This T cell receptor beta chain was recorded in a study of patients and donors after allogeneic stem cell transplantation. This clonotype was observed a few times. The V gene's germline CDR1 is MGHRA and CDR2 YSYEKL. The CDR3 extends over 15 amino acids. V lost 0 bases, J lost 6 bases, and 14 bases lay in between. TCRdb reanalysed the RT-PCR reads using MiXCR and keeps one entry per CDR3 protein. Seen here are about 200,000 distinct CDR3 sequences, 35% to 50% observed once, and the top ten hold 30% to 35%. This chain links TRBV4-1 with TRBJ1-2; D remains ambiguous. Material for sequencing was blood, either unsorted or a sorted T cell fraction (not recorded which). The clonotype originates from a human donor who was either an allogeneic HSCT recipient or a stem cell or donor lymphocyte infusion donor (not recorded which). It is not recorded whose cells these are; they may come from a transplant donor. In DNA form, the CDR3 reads TGCGCCAGCAGCCAAGATTCGAGTTTCTGGGATGGCTACACCTTC. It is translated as CASSQDSSFWDGYTF.